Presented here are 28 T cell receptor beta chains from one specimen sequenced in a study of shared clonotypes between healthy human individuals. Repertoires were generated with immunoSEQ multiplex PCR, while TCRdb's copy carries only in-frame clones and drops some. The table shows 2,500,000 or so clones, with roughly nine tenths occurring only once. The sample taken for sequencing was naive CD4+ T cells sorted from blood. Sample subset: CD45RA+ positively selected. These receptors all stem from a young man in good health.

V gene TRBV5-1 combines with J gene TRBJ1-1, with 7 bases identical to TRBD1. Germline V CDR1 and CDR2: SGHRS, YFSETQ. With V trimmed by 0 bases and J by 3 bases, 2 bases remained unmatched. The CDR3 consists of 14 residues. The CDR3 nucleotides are TGCGCCAGCAGCTTGGCCGGGACAGACACTGAAGCTTTCTTT. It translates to CASSLAGTDTEAFF.

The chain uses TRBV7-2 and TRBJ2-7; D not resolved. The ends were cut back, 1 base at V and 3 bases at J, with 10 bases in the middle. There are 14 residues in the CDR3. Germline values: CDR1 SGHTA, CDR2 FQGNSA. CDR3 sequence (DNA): TGTGCCAGCAGCTTAGGACTGACCTACTACGAGCAGTACTTC. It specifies CASSLGLTYYEQYF.

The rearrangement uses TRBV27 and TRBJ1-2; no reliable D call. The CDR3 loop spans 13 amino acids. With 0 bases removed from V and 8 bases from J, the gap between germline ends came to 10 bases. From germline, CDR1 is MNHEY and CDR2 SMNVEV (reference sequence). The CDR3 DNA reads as TGTGCCAGCAGTTTATCAGGGTCGAGCGGCTACACCTTC. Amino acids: CASSLSGSSGYTF.

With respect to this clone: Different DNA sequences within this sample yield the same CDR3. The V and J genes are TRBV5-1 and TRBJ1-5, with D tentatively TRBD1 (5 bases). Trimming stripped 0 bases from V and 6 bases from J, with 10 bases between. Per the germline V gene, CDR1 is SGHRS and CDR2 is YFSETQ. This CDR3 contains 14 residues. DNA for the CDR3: TGCGCCAGCAGCTTGGCCGGGGGTCCTCAGCCCCAGCATTTT. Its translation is CASSLAGGPQPQHF.

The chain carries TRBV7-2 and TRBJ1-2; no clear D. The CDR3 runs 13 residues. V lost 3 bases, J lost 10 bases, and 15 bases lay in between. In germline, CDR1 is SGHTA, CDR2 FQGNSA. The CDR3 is CASSFLRAVPYTF. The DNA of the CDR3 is TGTGCCAGCAGCTTTTTAAGGGCTGTTCCCTACACCTTC.

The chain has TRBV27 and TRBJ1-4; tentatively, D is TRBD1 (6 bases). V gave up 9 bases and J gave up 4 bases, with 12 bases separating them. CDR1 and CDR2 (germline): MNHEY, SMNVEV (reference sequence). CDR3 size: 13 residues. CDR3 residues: CARGAAYNEKLFF. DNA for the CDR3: TGTGCCAGGGGGGCCGCCTATAATGAAAAACTGTTTTTT.

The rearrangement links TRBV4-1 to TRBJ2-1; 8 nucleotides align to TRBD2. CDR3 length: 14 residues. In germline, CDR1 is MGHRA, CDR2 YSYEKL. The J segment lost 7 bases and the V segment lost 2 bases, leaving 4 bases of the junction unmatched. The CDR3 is CASSQSGLGNEQFF. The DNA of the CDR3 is TGCGCCAGCAGCCAATCGGGACTAGGGAATGAGCAGTTCTTC.

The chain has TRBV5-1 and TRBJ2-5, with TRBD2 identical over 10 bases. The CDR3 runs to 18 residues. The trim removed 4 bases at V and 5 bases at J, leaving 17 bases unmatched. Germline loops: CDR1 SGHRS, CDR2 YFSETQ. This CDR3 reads CASSTHSLAGVATETQYF. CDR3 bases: TGCGCCAGCAGCACGCACTCGCTAGCGGGAGTGGCTACCGAGACCCAGTACTTC.

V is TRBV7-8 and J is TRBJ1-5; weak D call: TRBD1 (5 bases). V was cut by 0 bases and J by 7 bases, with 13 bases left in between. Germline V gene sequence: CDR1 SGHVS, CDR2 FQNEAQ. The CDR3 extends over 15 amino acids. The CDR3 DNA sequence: TGTGCCAGCAGCTTAGCGTCAGGGTATTGGCAGCCCCAGCATTTT. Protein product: CASSLASGYWQPQHF.

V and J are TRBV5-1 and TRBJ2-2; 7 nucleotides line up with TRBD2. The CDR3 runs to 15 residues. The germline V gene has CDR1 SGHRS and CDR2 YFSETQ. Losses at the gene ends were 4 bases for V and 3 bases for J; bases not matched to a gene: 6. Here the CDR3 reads CASSTGTIYTGELFF. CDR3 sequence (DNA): TGCGCCAGCAGCACTGGGACTATTTACACCGGGGAGCTGTTTTTT.

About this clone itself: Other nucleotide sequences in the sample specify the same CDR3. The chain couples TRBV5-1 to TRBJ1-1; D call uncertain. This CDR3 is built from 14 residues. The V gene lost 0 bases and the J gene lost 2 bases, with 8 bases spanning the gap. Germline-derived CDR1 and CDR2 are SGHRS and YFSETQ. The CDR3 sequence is CASSLGDPNTEAFF. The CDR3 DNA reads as TGCGCCAGCAGCTTGGGAGATCCCAACACTGAAGCTTTCTTT. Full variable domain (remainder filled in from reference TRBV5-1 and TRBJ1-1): KAGVTQTPRYLIKTRGQQVTLSCSPISGHRSVSWYQQTPGQGLQFLFEYFSETQRNKGNFPGRFSGRQFSNSRSEMNVSTLELGDSALYLCASSLGDPNTEAFFGQGTRLTVV.

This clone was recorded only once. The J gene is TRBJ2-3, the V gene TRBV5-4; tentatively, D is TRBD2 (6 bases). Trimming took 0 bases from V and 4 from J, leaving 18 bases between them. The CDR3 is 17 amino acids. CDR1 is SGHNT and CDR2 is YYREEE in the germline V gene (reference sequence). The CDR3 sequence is CASSLAWGSGSADTQYF. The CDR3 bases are TGTGCCAGCAGCTTGGCGTGGGGGAGCGGGTCGGCAGATACGCAGTATTTT.

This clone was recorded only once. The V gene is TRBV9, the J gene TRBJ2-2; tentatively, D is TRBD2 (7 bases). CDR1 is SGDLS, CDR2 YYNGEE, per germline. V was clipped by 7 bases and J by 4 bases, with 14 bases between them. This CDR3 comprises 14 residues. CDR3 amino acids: CASRGGAATGELFF. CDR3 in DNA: TGTGCCAGCCGAGGGGGGGCTGCCACCGGGGAGCTGTTTTTT.

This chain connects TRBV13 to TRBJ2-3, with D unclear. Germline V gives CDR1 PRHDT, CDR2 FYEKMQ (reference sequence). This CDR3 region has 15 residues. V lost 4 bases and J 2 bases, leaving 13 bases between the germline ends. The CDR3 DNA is TGTGCCAGCAGCTCTTGGGCAGAGGACACAGATACGCAGTATTTT. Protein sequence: CASSSWAEDTDTQYF.

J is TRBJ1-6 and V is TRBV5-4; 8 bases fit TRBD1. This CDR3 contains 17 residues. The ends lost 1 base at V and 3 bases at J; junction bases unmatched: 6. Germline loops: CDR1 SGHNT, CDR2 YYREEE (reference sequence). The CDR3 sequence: CASSLSPDRGYNSPLHF. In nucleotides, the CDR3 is TGTGCCAGCAGCTTGTCCCCTGACAGGGGCTATAATTCACCCCTCCACTTT.

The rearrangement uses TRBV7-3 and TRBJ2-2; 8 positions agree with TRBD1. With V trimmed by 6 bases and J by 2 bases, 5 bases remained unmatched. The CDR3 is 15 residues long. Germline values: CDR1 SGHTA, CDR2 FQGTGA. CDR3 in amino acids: CASRPTGVNTGELFF. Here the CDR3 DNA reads TGTGCCAGCAGGCCGACAGGGGTCAACACCGGGGAGCTGTTTTTT.

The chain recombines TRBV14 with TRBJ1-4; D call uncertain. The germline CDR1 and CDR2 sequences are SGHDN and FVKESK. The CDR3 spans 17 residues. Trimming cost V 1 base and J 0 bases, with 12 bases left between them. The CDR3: CASSQGGSQATNEKLFF. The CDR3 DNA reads TGTGCCAGCAGCCAAGGGGGTTCACAAGCAACTAATGAAAAACTGTTTTTT.

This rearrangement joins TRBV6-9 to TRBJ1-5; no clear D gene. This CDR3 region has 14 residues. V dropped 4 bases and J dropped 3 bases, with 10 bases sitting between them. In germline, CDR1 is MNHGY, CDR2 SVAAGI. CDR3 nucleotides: TGTGCCAGCAGTTGTACGGGGTCCAATCAGCCCCAGCATTTT. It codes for CASSCTGSNQPQHF.

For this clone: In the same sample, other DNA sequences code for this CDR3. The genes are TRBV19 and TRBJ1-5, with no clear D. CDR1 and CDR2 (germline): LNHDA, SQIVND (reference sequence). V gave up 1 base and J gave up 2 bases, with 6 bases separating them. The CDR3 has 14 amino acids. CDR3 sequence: CASSIAGGNQPQHF. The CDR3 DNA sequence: TGTGCCAGTAGTATAGCCGGGGGCAATCAGCCCCAGCATTTT. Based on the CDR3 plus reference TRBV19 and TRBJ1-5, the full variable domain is DGGITQSPKYLFRKEGQNVTLSCEQNLNHDAMYWYRQDPGQGLRLIYYSQIVNDFQKGDIAEGYSVSREKKESFPLTVTSAQKNPTAFYLCASSIAGGNQPQHFGDGTRLSIL.

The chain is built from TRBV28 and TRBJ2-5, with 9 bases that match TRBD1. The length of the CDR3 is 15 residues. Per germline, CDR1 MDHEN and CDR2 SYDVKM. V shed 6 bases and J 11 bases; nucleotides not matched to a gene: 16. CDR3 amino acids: CASSPPGTGLGEQYF. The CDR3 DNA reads TGTGCCAGCAGCCCCCCCGGGACAGGGCTAGGAGAGCAGTACTTC. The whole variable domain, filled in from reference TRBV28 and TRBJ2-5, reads DVKVTQSSRYLVKRTGEKVFLECVQDMDHENMFWYRQDPGLGLRLIYFSYDVKMKEKGDIPEGYSVSREKKERFSLILESASTNQTSMYLCASSPPGTGLGEQYFGPGTRLLVL.

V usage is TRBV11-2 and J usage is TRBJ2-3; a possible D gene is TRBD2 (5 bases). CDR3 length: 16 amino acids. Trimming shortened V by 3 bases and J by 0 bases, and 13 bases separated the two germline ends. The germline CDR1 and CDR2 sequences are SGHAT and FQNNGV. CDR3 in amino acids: CASSFTAGLSTDTQYF. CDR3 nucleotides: TGTGCCAGCAGCTTCACCGCCGGACTGAGCACAGATACGCAGTATTTT.

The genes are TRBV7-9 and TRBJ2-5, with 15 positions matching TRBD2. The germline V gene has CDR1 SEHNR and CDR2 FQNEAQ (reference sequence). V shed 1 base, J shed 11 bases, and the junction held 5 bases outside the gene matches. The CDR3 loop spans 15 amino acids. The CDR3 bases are TGTGCCAGCAGCTTAGTTTCGGGACTAGCGGGAGGTCAGTACTTC. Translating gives CASSLVSGLAGGQYF.

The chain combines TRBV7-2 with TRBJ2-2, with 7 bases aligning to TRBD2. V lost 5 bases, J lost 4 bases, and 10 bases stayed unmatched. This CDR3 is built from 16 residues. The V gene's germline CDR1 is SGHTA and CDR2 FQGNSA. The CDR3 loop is CASSKIGTTLTGELFF. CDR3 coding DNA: TGTGCCAGCAGCAAAATCGGGACTACCCTCACCGGGGAGCTGTTTTTT.

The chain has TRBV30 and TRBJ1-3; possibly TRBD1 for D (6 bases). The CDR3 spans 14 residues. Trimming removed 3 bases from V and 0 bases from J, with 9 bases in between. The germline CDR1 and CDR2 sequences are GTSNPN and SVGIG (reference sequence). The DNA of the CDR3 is TGTGCCTGGAGAGGACAGAGCTCTGGAAACACCATATATTTT. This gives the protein CAWRGQSSGNTIYF.

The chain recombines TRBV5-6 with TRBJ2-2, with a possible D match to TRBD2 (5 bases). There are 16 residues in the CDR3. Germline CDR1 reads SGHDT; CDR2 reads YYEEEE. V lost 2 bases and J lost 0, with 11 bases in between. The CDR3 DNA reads TGTGCCAGCAGCTTTACCGGTAGCGCGAACACCGGGGAGCTGTTTTTT. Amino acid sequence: CASSFTGSANTGELFF. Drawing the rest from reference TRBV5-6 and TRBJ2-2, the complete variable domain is DAGVTQSPTHLIKTRGQQVTLRCSPKSGHDTVSWYQQALGQGPQFIFQYYEEEERQRGNFPDRFSGHQFPNYSSELNVNALLLGDSALYLCASSFTGSANTGELFFGEGSRLTVL.

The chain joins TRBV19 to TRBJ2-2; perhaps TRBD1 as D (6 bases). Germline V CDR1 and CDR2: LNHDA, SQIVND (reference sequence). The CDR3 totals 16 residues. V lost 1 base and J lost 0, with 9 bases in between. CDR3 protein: CASSIGTATNTGELFF. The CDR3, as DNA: TGTGCCAGTAGTATAGGGACAGCTACGAACACCGGGGAGCTGTTTTTT.

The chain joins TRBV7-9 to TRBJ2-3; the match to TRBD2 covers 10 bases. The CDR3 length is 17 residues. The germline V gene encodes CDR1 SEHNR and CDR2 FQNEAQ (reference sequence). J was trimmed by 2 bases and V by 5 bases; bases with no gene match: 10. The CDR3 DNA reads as TGTGCCAGCAGCCGCGGCCTAGCGGGAGCAAACACAGATACGCAGTATTTT. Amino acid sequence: CASSRGLAGANTDTQYF. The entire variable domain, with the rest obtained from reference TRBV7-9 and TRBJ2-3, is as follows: DTGVSQNPRHKITKRGQNVTFRCDPISEHNRLYWYRQTLGQGPEFLTYFQNEAQLEKSRLLSDRFSAERPKGSFSTLEIQRTEQGDSAMYLCASSRGLAGANTDTQYFGPGTRLTVL.

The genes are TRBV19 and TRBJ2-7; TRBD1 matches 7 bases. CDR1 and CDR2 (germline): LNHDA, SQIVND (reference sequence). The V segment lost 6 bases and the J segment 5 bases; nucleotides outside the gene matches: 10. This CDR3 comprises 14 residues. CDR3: CASSPDRASHEQYF. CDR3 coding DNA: TGTGCCAGTAGCCCCGACAGGGCTTCGCACGAGCAGTACTTC.